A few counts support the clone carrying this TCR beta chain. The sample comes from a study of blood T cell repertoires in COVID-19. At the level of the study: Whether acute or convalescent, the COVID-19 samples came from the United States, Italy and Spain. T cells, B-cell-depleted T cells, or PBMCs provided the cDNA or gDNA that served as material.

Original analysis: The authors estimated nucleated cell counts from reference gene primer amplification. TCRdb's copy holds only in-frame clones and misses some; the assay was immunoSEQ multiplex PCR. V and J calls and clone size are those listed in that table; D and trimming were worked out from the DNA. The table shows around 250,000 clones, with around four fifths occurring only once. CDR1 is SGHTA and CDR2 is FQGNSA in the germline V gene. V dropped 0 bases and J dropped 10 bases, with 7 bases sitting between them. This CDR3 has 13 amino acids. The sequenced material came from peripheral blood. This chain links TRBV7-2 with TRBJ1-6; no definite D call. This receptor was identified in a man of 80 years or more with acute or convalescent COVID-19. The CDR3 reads CASSLASVSPLHF. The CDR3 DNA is TGTGCCAGCAGCTTAGCCTCGGTATCACCCCTCCACTTT.